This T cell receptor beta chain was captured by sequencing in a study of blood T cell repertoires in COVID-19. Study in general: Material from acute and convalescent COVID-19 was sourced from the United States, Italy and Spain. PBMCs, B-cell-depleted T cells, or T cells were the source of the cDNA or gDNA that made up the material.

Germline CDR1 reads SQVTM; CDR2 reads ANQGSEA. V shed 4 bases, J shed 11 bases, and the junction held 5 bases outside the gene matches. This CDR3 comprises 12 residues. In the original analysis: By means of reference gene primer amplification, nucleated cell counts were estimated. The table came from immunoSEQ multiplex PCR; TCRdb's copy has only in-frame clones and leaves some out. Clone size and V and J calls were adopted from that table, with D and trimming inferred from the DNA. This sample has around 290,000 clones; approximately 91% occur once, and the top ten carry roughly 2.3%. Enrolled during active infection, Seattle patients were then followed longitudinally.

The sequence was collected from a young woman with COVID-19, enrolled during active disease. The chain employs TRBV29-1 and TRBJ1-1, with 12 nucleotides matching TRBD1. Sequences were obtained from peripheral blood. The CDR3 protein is CSVAGQGARAFF. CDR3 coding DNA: TGCAGCGTTGCGGGACAGGGGGCTCGCGCTTTCTTT.